This T cell receptor beta chain is from a study of T cell changes during pregnancy in multiple sclerosis. The V end was cut by 0 bases, the J end by 8 bases, with 11 bases between. CDR3 size: 14 residues. Germline V gene sequence: CDR1 MGHRA, CDR2 YSYEKL. Data came from immunoSEQ multiplex PCR; TCRdb stores just in-frame clones and leaves some out. The sample has under 150,000 clones; about 95% are singletons. This specimen was peripheral blood, taken after pregnancy. The J gene is TRBJ2-1, the V gene TRBV4-1, with D perhaps TRBD2 (5 bases). This clonotype was obtained from a female donor with multiple sclerosis, enrolled in a pregnancy study. The CDR3 is CASSQEASRDEQFF. The CDR3 bases are TGCGCCAGCAGCCAAGAGGCTAGCCGGGATGAGCAGTTCTTC.